This T cell receptor (beta chain) appears in the sequencing data of a study of T-cell reconstitution after alpha-beta-depleted transplantation in children. A TCRbeta library incorporating unique molecular identifiers was prepared. Each CDR3 protein gets one entry after TCRdb re-called the PCR reads with MiXCR. This sample has over 400,000 distinct CDR3 sequences, with 12% found just once. CDR1 is SQVTM and CDR2 is ANQGSEA in the germline V gene. This CDR3 is built from 13 residues. Unmatched junction bases numbered 5, after V lost 7 bases and J lost 6 bases. The chain uses TRBV29-1 and TRBJ2-2; 10 bases fit TRBD1. The material sequenced was PBMCs from the stem cell graft donor, taken from the stem cell graft. The clonotype was recovered from a human donor who donated a stem cell graft to a child with combined immunodeficiency. CDR3 coding DNA: TGCAGCGCCGTGGACAGGGGGGCCGGGGAGCTGTTTTTT. As protein: CSAVDRGAGELFF.